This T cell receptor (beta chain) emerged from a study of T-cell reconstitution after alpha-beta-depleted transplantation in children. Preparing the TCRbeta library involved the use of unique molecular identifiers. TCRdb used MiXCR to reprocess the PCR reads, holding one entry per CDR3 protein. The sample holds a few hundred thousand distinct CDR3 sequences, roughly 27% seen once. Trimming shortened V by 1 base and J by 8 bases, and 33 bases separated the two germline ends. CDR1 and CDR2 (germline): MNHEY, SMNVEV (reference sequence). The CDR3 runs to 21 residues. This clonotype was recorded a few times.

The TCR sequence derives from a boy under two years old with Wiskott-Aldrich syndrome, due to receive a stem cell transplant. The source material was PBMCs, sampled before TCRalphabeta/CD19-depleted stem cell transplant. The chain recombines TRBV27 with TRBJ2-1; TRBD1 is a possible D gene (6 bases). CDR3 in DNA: TGTGCCAGCAGTTTATGGGCTGTCCCTTACCCCTTGGCCCCAGGGGTCGATGAGCAGTTCTTC. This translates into CASSLWAVPYPLAPGVDEQFF.